Listed below are T cell receptor beta chains from one sample, sequenced in a study of regulatory and conventional T cells in RAG deficiency. The data were produced by immunoSEQ multiplex PCR, yet TCRdb's version contains in-frame clones alone and is incomplete. Of 30,000 to 35,000 clones in the sample, about nine tenths are singletons; the top ten hold 4.5% to 5.5%. This sample also appeared in a second study, on regulatory T cells.

The specimen sequenced was CD8+ T cells sorted from blood. Every receptor here comes from a human donor in good health. CDR3s include the opening cysteine and the closing phenylalanine or tryptophan. Fields, in order: clone size, D gene, V gene, J gene, CDR3 protein, CDR3 DNA. The D gene is left open where the match is weak. Where a row states a size, it is once, few, many or the class of an expanded clone; other rows omit it.

-,-,TRBV6-1,TRBJ1-4,CASSERASSATNEKLFF,TGTGCCAGCAGTGAAAGGGCGAGCTCCGCAACTAATGAAAAACTGTTTTTT
-,TRBD1,TRBV27,TRBJ2-7,CASSLRQGAYEQYF,TGTGCCAGCAGTTTACGCCAGGGGGCCTACGAGCAGTACTTC
-,-,TRBV11-2,TRBJ1-5,CASSPHTGWAGNQPQHF,TGTGCCAGCAGCCCCCACACAGGGTGGGCTGGCAATCAGCCCCAGCATTTT
-,-,TRBV10-3,TRBJ2-2,CAISDVGAVGELFF,TGTGCCATCAGTGATGTAGGGGCTGTCGGGGAGCTGTTTTTT
-,-,TRBV6-6,TRBJ2-7,CASSPGETSYEQYF,TGTGCCAGCAGCCCTGGTGAGACCTCCTACGAGCAGTACTTC
-,-,TRBV11-3,TRBJ2-3,CASSFVEFLGDTQYF,TGTGCCAGCAGCTTCGTAGAGTTCTTGGGAGATACGCAGTATTTT
-,TRBD1,TRBV9,TRBJ2-7,CASSVGGGGSYEQYF,TGTGCCAGCAGCGTAGGAGGGGGCGGCTCCTACGAGCAGTACTTC
once,TRBD1,TRBV9,TRBJ1-4,CASSGDRGREKLFF,TGTGCCAGCAGCGGCGACAGGGGGCGTGAAAAACTGTTTTTT
-,-,TRBV15,TRBJ2-3,CATEDMARVPTDTQYF,TGTGCCACCGAAGACATGGCGCGAGTTCCGACAGATACGCAGTATTTT
-,-,TRBV2,TRBJ1-1,CASSGGGINTEAFF,TGTGCCAGCAGTGGGGGGGGGATAAACACTGAAGCTTTCTTT
once,-,TRBV4-2,TRBJ2-5,CASSQGRGPPQETQYF,TGTGCCAGCAGCCAAGGCCGGGGGCCCCCCCAAGAGACCCAGTACTTC
-,TRBD2,TRBV10-2,TRBJ2-7,CASSGPGGYEQYF,TGCGCCAGCAGTGGGCCGGGAGGCTACGAGCAGTACTTC
-,TRBD1,TRBV6-1,TRBJ2-2,CASSERLGTGPVYSGELFF,TGTGCCAGCAGTGAACGACTAGGGACAGGCCCGGTATATTCCGGGGAGCTGTTTTTT
-,TRBD1,TRBV11-2,TRBJ1-1,CASSETGGYTEAFF,TGTGCCAGCAGCGAAACAGGGGGCTATACTGAAGCTTTCTTT
-,TRBD2,TRBV10-1,TRBJ2-3,CASRVLAGGPADTQYF,TGCGCCAGCAGGGTTCTAGCGGGGGGCCCCGCGGATACGCAGTATTTT
-,-,TRBV29-1,TRBJ2-2,CSVESTTGELFF,TGCAGCGTTGAGTCTACTACCGGGGAGCTGTTTTTT
once,-,TRBV6-5,TRBJ2-7,CASIKGRGIGEQYF,TGTGCCAGCATCAAAGGCAGGGGAATTGGCGAGCAGTACTTC
-,-,TRBV30,TRBJ2-1,CAWKGSSYNEQFF,TGTGCCTGGAAAGGGAGCTCCTACAATGAGCAGTTCTTC
-,-,TRBV27,TRBJ2-3,CASSLPHQSTDTQYF,TGTGCCAGCAGTTTACCCCACCAAAGCACAGATACGCAGTATTTT
-,-,TRBV9,TRBJ1-2,CASSVEEGLYGYTF,TGTGCCAGCAGCGTAGAGGAGGGCTTATATGGCTACACCTTC
-,-,TRBV27,TRBJ1-2,CASSLSGADFGYTF,TGTGCCAGCAGTTTATCTGGTGCAGACTTTGGCTACACCTTC
-,TRBD2,TRBV7-6,TRBJ2-7,CASSLSEREDEQYF,TGTGCCAGCAGCTTAAGTGAGCGGGAAGACGAGCAGTACTTC
-,-,TRBV5-5,TRBJ2-7,CASSLGQVSYEQYF,TGTGCCAGCAGCTTGGGACAGGTCTCCTACGAGCAGTACTTC
-,-,TRBV27,TRBJ1-1,CASSYTGDEAFF,TGTGCCAGCAGCTATACCGGTGACGAAGCTTTCTTT
once,TRBD2,TRBV30,TRBJ2-1,CAWSVEAGDEQFF,TGTGCCTGGAGTGTCGAAGCGGGAGACGAGCAGTTCTTC
-,TRBD1,TRBV7-3,TRBJ2-2,CASSALGGQGNTGELFF,TGTGCCAGCAGCGCCCTAGGGGGACAGGGGAACACCGGGGAGCTGTTTTTT
-,TRBD2,TRBV7-6,TRBJ2-1,CASSARIAGGNNEQFF,TGTGCCAGCAGCGCCCGGATAGCGGGGGGCAACAATGAGCAGTTCTTC
-,TRBD1,TRBV5-6,TRBJ1-2,CASSWDRGNYGYTF,TGTGCCAGCAGCTGGGACAGGGGGAACTATGGCTACACCTTC
-,TRBD2,TRBV7-9,TRBJ2-1,CASSLAGGVSYNEQFF,TGTGCCAGCAGCTTGGCGGGAGGAGTTTCCTACAATGAGCAGTTCTTC
-,TRBD2,TRBV9,TRBJ2-2,CASSVDPAGPTGELFF,TGTGCCAGCAGCGTAGACCCAGCGGGACCCACCGGGGAGCTGTTTTTT
-,TRBD2,TRBV19,TRBJ2-1,CASSIAPEREAYNEQFF,TGTGCCAGTAGTATCGCCCCGGAGCGGGAGGCCTACAATGAGCAGTTCTTC
once,TRBD1,TRBV7-6,TRBJ2-5,CASRRDREETQYF,TGTGCCAGCAGACGGGACAGGGAGGAGACCCAGTACTTC
-,TRBD1,TRBV7-9,TRBJ1-1,CASSSPGQGEREAFF,TGTGCCAGCAGCTCCCCGGGACAGGGGGAGCGTGAAGCTTTCTTT
-,-,TRBV19,TRBJ1-1,CASSEKGSGDTEAFF,TGTGCCAGTAGTGAAAAGGGCTCAGGGGACACTGAAGCTTTCTTT
-,TRBD2,TRBV30,TRBJ2-1,CASQAGGPGNEQFF,TGTGCCTCCCAAGCGGGAGGGCCAGGGAATGAGCAGTTCTTC
-,TRBD1,TRBV4-2,TRBJ2-1,CASSLALWTGIENEQFF,TGTGCCAGCAGCCTCGCGCTTTGGACAGGGATTGAGAATGAGCAGTTCTTC
-,TRBD2,TRBV28,TRBJ2-1,CASSSFLAGGGNEQFF,TGTGCCAGCAGTTCTTTTCTAGCGGGGGGTGGGAATGAGCAGTTCTTC
-,TRBD1,TRBV19,TRBJ2-7,CASSTGTGNYEQYF,TGTGCCAGTAGTACGGGGACAGGGAACTACGAGCAGTACTTC
-,-,TRBV7-9,TRBJ1-5,CASSEGGRNQPQHF,TGTGCCAGCAGCGAGGGGGGTCGAAATCAGCCCCAGCATTTT
-,TRBD1,TRBV10-2,TRBJ2-7,CASSEGQVYEQYF,TGCGCCAGCAGTGAGGGACAGGTCTACGAGCAGTACTTC